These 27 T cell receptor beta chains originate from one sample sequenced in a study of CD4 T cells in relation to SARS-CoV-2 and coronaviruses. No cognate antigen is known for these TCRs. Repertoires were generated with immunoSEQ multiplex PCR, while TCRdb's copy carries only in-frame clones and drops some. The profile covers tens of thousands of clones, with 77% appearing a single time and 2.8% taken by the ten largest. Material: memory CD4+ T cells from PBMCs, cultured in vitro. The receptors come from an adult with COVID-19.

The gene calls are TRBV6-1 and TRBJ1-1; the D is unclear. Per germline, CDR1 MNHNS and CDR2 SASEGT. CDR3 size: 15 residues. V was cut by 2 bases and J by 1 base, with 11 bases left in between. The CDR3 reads CASSEFLGANTEAFF. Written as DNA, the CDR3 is TGTGCCAGCAGTGAATTTTTGGGAGCGAACACTGAAGCTTTCTTT.

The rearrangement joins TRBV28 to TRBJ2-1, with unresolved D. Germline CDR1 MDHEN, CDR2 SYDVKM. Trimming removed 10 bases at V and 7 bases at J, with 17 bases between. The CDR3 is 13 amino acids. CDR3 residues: CATLVYQGNEQFF. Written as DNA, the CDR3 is TGTGCCACCCTCGTCTATCAAGGTAATGAGCAGTTCTTC.

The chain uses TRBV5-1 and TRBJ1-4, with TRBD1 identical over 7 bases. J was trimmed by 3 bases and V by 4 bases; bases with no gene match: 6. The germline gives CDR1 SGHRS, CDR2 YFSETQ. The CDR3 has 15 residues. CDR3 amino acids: CASSIQGGPNEKLFF. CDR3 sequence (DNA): TGCGCCAGCAGCATTCAAGGGGGCCCTAATGAAAAACTGTTTTTT. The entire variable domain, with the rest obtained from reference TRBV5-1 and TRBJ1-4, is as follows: KAGVTQTPRYLIKTRGQQVTLSCSPISGHRSVSWYQQTPGQGLQFLFEYFSETQRNKGNFPGRFSGRQFSNSRSEMNVSTLELGDSALYLCASSIQGGPNEKLFFGSGTQLSVL.

CDR3 nucleotide sequence: TGTGCCAGCTCACCACCGTCCGGGCCCGGTGGGGCCAACGTCCTGACTTTC. It codes for CASSPPSGPGGANVLTF. The genes are TRBV18 and TRBJ2-6; no clear D. V lost 0 bases and J 3 bases, leaving 12 bases between the germline ends. The CDR3 is made up of 17 amino acids. CDR1 is KGHSH and CDR2 is LQKENI in the germline V gene.

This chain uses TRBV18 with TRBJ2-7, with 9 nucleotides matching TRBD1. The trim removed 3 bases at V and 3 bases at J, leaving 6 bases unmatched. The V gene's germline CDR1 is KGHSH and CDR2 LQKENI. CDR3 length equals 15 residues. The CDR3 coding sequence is TGTGCCAGCTCACCGGGACAGGGCGTATACTACGAGCAGTACTTC. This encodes CASSPGQGVYYEQYF.

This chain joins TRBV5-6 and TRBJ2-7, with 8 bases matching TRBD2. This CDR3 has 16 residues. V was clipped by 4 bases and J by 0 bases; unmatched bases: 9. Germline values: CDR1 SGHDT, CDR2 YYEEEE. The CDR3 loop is CASSNVGGEGSYEQYF. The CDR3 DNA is TGTGCCAGCAGCAATGTCGGGGGGGAGGGCTCCTACGAGCAGTACTTC.

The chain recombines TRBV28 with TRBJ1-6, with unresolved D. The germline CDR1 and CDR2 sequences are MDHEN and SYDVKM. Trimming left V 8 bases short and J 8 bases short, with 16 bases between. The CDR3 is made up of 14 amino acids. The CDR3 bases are TGTGCCAGCGGATCGACTGGGTGGCATTCACCCCTCCACTTT. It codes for CASGSTGWHSPLHF.

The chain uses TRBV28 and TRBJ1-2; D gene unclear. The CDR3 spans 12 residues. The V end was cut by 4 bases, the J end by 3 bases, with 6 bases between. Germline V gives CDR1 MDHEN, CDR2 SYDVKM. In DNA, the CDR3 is TGTGCCAGCAGTTCCACAGACTATGGCTACACCTTC. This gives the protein CASSSTDYGYTF.

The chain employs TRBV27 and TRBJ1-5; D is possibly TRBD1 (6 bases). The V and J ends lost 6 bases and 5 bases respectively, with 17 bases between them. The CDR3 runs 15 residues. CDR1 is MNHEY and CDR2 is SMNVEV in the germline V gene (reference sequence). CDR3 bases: TGTGCCAGCAGCTCCCTGGACGGGACATATCAGCCCCAGCATTTT. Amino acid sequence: CASSSLDGTYQPQHF.

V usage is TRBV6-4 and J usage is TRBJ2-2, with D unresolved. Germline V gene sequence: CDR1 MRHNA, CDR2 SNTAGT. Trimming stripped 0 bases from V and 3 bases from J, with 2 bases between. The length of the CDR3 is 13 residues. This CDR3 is CASSDSYTGELFF. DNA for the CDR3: TGTGCCAGCAGTGACTCTTACACCGGGGAGCTGTTTTTT.

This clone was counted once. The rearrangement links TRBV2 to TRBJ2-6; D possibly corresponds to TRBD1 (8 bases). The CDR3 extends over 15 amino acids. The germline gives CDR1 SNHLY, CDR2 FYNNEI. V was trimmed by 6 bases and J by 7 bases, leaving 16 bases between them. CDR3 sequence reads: CASRGGTGGANVLTF. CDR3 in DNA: TGTGCCAGCAGGGGGGGGACAGGTGGAGCCAACGTCCTGACTTTC. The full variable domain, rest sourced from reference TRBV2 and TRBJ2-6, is EPEVTQTPSHQVTQMGQEVILRCVPISNHLYFYWYRQILGQKVEFLVSFYNNEISEKSEIFDDQFSVERPDGSNFTLKIRSTKLEDSAMYFCASRGGTGGANVLTFGAGSRLTVL.

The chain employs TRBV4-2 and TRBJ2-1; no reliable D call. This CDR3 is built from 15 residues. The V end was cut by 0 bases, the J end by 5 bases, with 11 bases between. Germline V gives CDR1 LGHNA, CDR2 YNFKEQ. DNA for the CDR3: TGTGCCAGCAGCCAAGAGAAGATTCTCCACAATGAGCAGTTCTTC. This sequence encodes CASSQEKILHNEQFF.

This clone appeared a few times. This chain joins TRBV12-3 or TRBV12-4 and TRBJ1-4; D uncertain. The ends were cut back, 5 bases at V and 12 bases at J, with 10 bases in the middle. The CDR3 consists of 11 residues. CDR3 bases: TGTGCCAGCAGTACCAGCGGGGAACTGTTTTTT. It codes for CASSTSGELFF.

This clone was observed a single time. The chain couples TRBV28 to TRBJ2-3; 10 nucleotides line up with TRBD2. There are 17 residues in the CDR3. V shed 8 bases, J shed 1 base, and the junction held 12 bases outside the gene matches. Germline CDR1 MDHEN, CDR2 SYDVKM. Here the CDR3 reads CASWEAGGPYGTDTQYF. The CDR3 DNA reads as TGTGCCAGCTGGGAAGCGGGAGGGCCTTATGGCACAGATACGCAGTATTTT.

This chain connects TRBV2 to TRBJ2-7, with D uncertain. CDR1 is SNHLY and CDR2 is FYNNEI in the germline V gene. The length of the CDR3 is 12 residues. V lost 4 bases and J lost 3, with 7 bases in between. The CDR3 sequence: CASSGEIYEQYF. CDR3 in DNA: TGTGCCAGCAGTGGAGAAATCTACGAGCAGTACTTC.

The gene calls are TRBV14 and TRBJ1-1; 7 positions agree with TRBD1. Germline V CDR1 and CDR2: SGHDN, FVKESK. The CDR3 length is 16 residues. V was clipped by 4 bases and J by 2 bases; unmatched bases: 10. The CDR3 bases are TGTGCCAGCAGCCGTAGGTGGGGGACAGTCAACACTGAAGCTTTCTTT. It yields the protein CASSRRWGTVNTEAFF. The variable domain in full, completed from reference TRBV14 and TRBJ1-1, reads EAGVTQFPSHSVIEKGQTVTLRCDPISGHDNLYWYRRVMGKEIKFLLHFVKESKQDESGMPNNRFLAERTGGTYSTLKVQPAELEDSGVYFCASSRRWGTVNTEAFFGQGTRLTVV.

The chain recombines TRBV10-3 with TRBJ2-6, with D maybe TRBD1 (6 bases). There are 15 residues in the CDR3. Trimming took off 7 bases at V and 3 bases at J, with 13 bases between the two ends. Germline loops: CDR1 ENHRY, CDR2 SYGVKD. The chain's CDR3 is CAIKPRGSGANVLTF. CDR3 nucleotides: TGTGCCATCAAACCCAGGGGAAGTGGGGCCAACGTCCTGACTTTC.

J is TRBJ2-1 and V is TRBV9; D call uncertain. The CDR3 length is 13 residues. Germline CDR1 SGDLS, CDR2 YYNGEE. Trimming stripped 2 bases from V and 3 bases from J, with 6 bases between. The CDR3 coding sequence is TGTGCCAGCAGCGTCGAGAGCTACAATGAGCAGTTCTTC. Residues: CASSVESYNEQFF. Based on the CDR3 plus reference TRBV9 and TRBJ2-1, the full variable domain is DSGVTQTPKHLITATGQRVTLRCSPRSGDLSVYWYQQSLDQGLQFLIQYYNGEERAKGNILERFSAQQFPDLHSELNLSSLELGDSALYFCASSVESYNEQFFGPGTRLTVL.

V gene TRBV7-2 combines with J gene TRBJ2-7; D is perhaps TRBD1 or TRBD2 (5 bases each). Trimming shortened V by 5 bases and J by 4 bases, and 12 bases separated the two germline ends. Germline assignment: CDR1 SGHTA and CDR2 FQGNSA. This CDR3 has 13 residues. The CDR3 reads CASSGGLRYEQYF. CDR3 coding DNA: TGTGCCAGCAGCGGGGGTCTGCGTTACGAGCAGTACTTC.

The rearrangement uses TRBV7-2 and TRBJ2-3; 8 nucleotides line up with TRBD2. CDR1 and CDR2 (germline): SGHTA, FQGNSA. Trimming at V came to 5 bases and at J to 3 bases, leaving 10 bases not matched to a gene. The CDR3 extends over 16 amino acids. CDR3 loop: CASSPPGGRSTDTQYF. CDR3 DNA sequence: TGTGCCAGCAGCCCCCCGGGCGGGAGGTCGACAGATACGCAGTATTTT.

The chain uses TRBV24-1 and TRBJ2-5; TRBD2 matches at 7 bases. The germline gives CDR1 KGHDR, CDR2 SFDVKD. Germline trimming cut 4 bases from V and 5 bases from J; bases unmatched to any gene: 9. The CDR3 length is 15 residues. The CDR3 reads CATSEPGAGKETQYF. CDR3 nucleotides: TGTGCCACCAGTGAGCCTGGAGCGGGAAAGGAGACCCAGTACTTC.

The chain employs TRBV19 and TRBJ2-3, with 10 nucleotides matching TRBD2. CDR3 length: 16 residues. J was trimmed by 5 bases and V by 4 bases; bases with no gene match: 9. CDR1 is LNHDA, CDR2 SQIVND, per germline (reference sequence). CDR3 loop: CASSRSLAGVRDTQYF. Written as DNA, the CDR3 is TGTGCCAGTAGTAGATCTCTAGCGGGAGTACGAGATACGCAGTATTTT. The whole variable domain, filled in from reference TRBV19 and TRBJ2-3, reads DGGITQSPKYLFRKEGQNVTLSCEQNLNHDAMYWYRQDPGQGLRLIYYSQIVNDFQKGDIAEGYSVSREKKESFPLTVTSAQKNPTAFYLCASSRSLAGVRDTQYFGPGTRLTVL.

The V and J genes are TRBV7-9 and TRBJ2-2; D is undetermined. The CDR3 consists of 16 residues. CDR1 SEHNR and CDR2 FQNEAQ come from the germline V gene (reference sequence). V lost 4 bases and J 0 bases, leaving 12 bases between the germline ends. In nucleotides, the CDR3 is TGTGCCAGCAGCTCCGTCGAGCGAGCGAACACCGGGGAGCTGTTTTTT. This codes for CASSSVERANTGELFF.

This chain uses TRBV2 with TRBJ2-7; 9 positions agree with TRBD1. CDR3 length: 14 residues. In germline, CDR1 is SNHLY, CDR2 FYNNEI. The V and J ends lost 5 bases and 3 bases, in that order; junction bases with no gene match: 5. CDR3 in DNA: TGTGCCAGCAGTTCGGGACAGGGCCTCTACGAGCAGTACTTC. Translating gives CASSSGQGLYEQYF.

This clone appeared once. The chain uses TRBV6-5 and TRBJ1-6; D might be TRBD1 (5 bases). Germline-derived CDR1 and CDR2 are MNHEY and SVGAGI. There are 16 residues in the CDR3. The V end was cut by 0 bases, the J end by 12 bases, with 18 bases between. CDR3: CASSYSSDSGVLPLHF. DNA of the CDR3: TGTGCCAGCAGTTACTCGTCTGACTCGGGGGTATTACCCCTCCACTTT.

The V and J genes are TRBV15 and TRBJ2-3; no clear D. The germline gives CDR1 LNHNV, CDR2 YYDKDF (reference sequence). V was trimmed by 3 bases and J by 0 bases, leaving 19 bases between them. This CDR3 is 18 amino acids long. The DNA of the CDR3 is TGTGCCACCAGCAGCCCCCCTGGCAGCTTACTTAGCACAGATACGCAGTATTTT. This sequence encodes CATSSPPGSLLSTDTQYF.

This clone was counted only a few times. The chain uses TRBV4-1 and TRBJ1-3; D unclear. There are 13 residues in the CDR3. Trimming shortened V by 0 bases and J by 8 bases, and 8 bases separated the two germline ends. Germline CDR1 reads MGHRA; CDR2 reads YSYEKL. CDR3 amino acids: CASSQERVDTIYF. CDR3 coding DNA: TGCGCCAGCAGCCAAGAACGGGTTGACACCATATATTTT.